The rows below give T cell receptor beta chains drawn from one sample of a study of monozygotic twins with inflammatory bowel disease. With the 5' RACE reads reprocessed, TCRdb shows one record per CDR3 protein and no DNA. In total, the table holds approximately 400,000 distinct CDR3 sequences. Sequencing was performed on blood. The receptor set was obtained from a human donor with ulcerative colitis or Crohn's disease, or a healthy co-twin of an affected twin (not recorded which). Both conserved end residues are part of each CDR3.

TRBV30	TRBJ2-7	CAWSVWDTSYEQYF
TRBV20-1	TRBJ2-6	CSAPLVGPGANVLTF
TRBV7-2	TRBJ2-3	CASSARTGGGTDTQYF
TRBV20-1	TRBJ1-1	CSAKTGRGAEAFF
TRBV10-2	TRBJ1-1	CASRHGTGRLPEAFF
TRBV5-4	TRBJ2-2	CASSHLAGGNTGELFF
TRBV2	TRBJ2-6	CASSPTETGANVLTF
TRBV24-1	TRBJ2-5	CASGGRARQETQYF
TRBV12-3/TRBV12-4	TRBJ1-1	CASSAQQGVRTEAFF
TRBV4-1	TRBJ1-2	CASSQGDKDGYTF
TRBV24-1	TRBJ2-3	CATSGSRVGTDTQYF
TRBV29-1	TRBJ1-2	CSVDGNYGYTF
TRBV3-1	TRBJ2-1	CASSPTANNEQFF
TRBV7-6	TRBJ1-1	CASSFGQGSRLNTEAFF
TRBV5-1	TRBJ1-1	CASSLELGNTEAFF
TRBV12-3/TRBV12-4	TRBJ1-5	CASSLDRQGNQPQHF
TRBV5-6	TRBJ2-2	CASSLGPPTGGDTGELFF
TRBV5-1	TRBJ1-2	CASSLRGQNYGYTF
TRBV20-1	TRBJ1-5	CSARNQDYSNQPQHF
TRBV5-4	TRBJ1-2	CASSGGDLRRGYTF
TRBV29-1	TRBJ2-6	CSVAGGDPKKGSGANVLTF
TRBV19	TRBJ2-7	CASSYGQGGIYEQYF
TRBV11-2	TRBJ2-5	CASSLDGRGRETQYF